These 18 T cell receptor beta chains originate from one sample sequenced in a study of blood T cell repertoires in COVID-19. Libraries were prepared by immunoSEQ multiplex PCR; TCRdb keeps only in-frame clonotypes and omits some of them. The table has fewer than 250,000 clones, under 85% seen once; the top ten hold less than 6.5%. Sequencing input: peripheral blood. The receptors come from a human donor in a cohort sampled during active COVID-19.

The V call is TRBV11-2, the J call TRBJ2-3; D is unclear. Germline-derived CDR1 and CDR2 are SGHAT and FQNNGV. The CDR3 contains 16 residues. V was pared by 2 bases and J by 0 bases, with 12 bases between. The CDR3 is CASSLLGASSTDTQYF. The CDR3 DNA reads TGTGCCAGCAGCTTACTCGGAGCTTCTAGCACAGATACGCAGTATTTT.

This clone has a single count. The rearrangement uses TRBV7-2 and TRBJ2-2; 9 bases map to TRBD2. Germline assignment: CDR1 SGHTA and CDR2 FQGNSA. Germline trimming cut 2 bases from V and 4 bases from J; bases unmatched to any gene: 11. The CDR3 loop spans 18 amino acids. The CDR3 DNA reads as TGTGCCAGCAGCTTATGGCTAGCGGGATCTTCGGGCACCGGGGAGCTGTTTTTT. Its translation is CASSLWLAGSSGTGELFF.

The V and J genes are TRBV3-1 (or the pseudogene TRBV3-2) and TRBJ1-3; D may be TRBD1 (5 bases). Per germline, CDR1 LGHDT and CDR2 YNNKEL (reference sequence). V lost 4 bases and J lost 0, with 13 bases in between. The CDR3 loop spans 16 amino acids. The CDR3 sequence is CASSPAGLHSGNTIYF. The CDR3 nucleotides are TGTGCCAGCAGCCCAGCGGGACTGCACTCTGGAAACACCATATATTTT.

This chain connects TRBV25-1 to TRBJ1-2; D gene ambiguous. The CDR3 is made up of 13 amino acids. Trimming removed 5 bases at V and 4 bases at J, with 11 bases between. The germline CDR1 and CDR2 sequences are MGHDK and SYGVNS. The CDR3: CASSTATLYGYTF. Here the CDR3 DNA reads TGTGCCAGCAGTACAGCAACACTCTATGGCTACACCTTC.

The chain combines TRBV28 with TRBJ1-5; tentatively, D is TRBD1 (6 bases). Looked up from germline, CDR1 is MDHEN and CDR2 is SYDVKM. The CDR3 consists of 18 residues. V was trimmed by 4 bases and J by 0 bases, leaving 19 bases between them. The CDR3 loop is CASSSTDRLEFSNQPQHF. The CDR3 coding sequence is TGTGCCAGCAGTTCTACCGACAGGTTGGAATTTAGCAATCAGCCCCAGCATTTT.

The table lists this clone with a few counts. Other DNA sequences from this sample encode an identical CDR3 as well. The chain joins TRBV28 to TRBJ2-1; TRBD2 is a possible D gene (5 bases). Germline V gives CDR1 MDHEN, CDR2 SYDVKM. CDR3 size: 14 residues. Trimming pared 6 bases from V and 1 base from J, leaving 10 bases between. The CDR3 DNA reads TGTGCCAGCAGCATGGACTCTTCCTACAATGAGCAGTTCTTC. Its protein is CASSMDSSYNEQFF.

V is TRBV19 and J is TRBJ2-2, with TRBD1 matching over 8 bases. CDR1 LNHDA and CDR2 SQIVND come from the germline V gene (reference sequence). Losses at the gene ends were 3 bases for V and 6 bases for J; bases not matched to a gene: 6. The CDR3 consists of 15 residues. DNA for the CDR3: TGTGCCAGTAGTATGGCAGGGGGCGCTCCCGGGGAGCTGTTTTTT. This translates into CASSMAGGAPGELFF.

The chain couples TRBV28 to TRBJ2-3; 10 bases fit TRBD1. J was trimmed by 4 bases and V by 5 bases; bases with no gene match: 9. Germline CDR1 is MDHEN and CDR2 is SYDVKM. The CDR3 covers 16 residues. The CDR3 protein is CASSHLGTGAADTQYF. CDR3 bases: TGTGCCAGCAGTCACCTGGGGACAGGGGCCGCAGATACGCAGTATTTT.

V and J are TRBV5-6 and TRBJ2-3; 13 positions agree with TRBD2. The germline V gene encodes CDR1 SGHDT and CDR2 YYEEEE. V trimming: 0 bases; J trimming: 2 bases; junction bases outside the gene matches: 9. The CDR3 length is 19 residues. The CDR3 sequence is CASSLGLAGGLQDTDTQYF. The CDR3 DNA is TGTGCCAGCAGCTTGGGACTAGCGGGGGGACTTCAAGACACAGATACGCAGTATTTT.

This rearrangement joins TRBV29-1 to TRBJ1-1, with D perhaps TRBD1 (6 bases). V was clipped by 2 bases and J by 7 bases, with 11 bases between them. CDR1 and CDR2 (germline): SQVTM, ANQGSEA. The CDR3 is 12 amino acids. CDR3 bases: TGCAGCGTTGAAAGGGGGGGGAATGAAGCTTTCTTT. Residues: CSVERGGNEAFF.

J is TRBJ1-5 and V is TRBV6-6, with 7 positions matching TRBD1. Germline values: CDR1 MNHNY, CDR2 SVGAGI (reference sequence). The CDR3 is made up of 16 amino acids. V was clipped by 6 bases and J by 0 bases; unmatched bases: 8. DNA of the CDR3: TGTGCCAGCAGACACAGGGGTGGGGATAGCAATCAGCCCCAGCATTTT. Amino acid sequence: CASRHRGGDSNQPQHF.

The chain links TRBV10-3 to TRBJ2-2; tentatively, D is TRBD1 (5 bases). This CDR3 contains 14 residues. Germline V gene sequence: CDR1 ENHRY, CDR2 SYGVKD. V gave up 9 bases and J gave up 4 bases, with 15 bases separating them. The CDR3 nucleotides read TGTGCCATTCTCCAGGGTATCGGCACCGGGGAGCTGTTTTTT. Its protein is CAILQGIGTGELFF.

The rearrangement joins TRBV18 to TRBJ2-5; TRBD1 matches at 11 bases. V was pared by 2 bases and J by 4 bases, with 0 bases of the junction left unmatched. Germline CDR1 KGHSH, CDR2 LQKENI. CDR3 length: 14 residues. In nucleotides, the CDR3 is TGTGCCAGCTCACCAGGGACAGGGGGAGAGACCCAGTACTTC. Translated: CASSPGTGGETQYF.

V is TRBV4-1 and J is TRBJ2-2; 8 bases line up with TRBD1. The germline gives CDR1 MGHRA, CDR2 YSYEKL. The J segment lost 5 bases and the V segment lost 4 bases, leaving 18 bases of the junction unmatched. This CDR3 contains 19 residues. The chain's CDR3 is CASSPVLGQGASETGELFF. The DNA for the CDR3 is TGCGCCAGCAGCCCCGTGCTGGGCCAGGGGGCCTCAGAGACCGGGGAGCTGTTTTTT.

This chain uses TRBV5-1 with TRBJ2-1; 7 positions agree with TRBD1. After removal of 3 bases from V and 3 bases from J, the junction contained 9 bases not matched to a gene. Per the germline V gene, CDR1 is SGHRS and CDR2 is YFSETQ. The CDR3 is 16 amino acids. DNA for the CDR3: TGCGCCAGCAGCTCGGGACAGACCGCACACTACAATGAGCAGTTCTTC. Translating it yields CASSSGQTAHYNEQFF. Full variable domain (missing parts from reference TRBV5-1 and TRBJ2-1): KAGVTQTPRYLIKTRGQQVTLSCSPISGHRSVSWYQQTPGQGLQFLFEYFSETQRNKGNFPGRFSGRQFSNSRSEMNVSTLELGDSALYLCASSSGQTAHYNEQFFGPGTRLTVL.

This CDR3 reads CSASGQEGEKLFF. CDR3 coding DNA: TGCAGTGCTAGTGGGCAGGAAGGCGAAAAACTGTTTTTT. This chain links TRBV20-1 with TRBJ1-4; the D is unclear. Germline assignment: CDR1 DFQATT and CDR2 SNEGSKA (reference sequence). The ends were cut back, 3 bases at V and 8 bases at J, with 13 bases in the middle. This CDR3 has 13 amino acids.

In its sample, this clone was seen a few times. V gene TRBV7-2 combines with J gene TRBJ1-3; D is unclear. The ends were cut back, 3 bases at V and 2 bases at J, with 11 bases in the middle. Germline V gene data show CDR1 as SGHTA and CDR2 as FQGNSA. The CDR3 is made up of 15 amino acids. As DNA, the CDR3 is TGTGCCAGCAGCTTGGGAGGAGATCCTGGAAACACCATATATTTT. It codes for CASSLGGDPGNTIYF.

In its sample, this clone was seen a few times. This rearrangement joins TRBV6-1 to TRBJ2-7; D not certain. Between the trimmed V and J ends, which lost 3 bases and 6 bases, there was a span of 15 bases. Per germline, CDR1 MNHNS and CDR2 SASEGT. The CDR3 runs to 14 residues. CDR3 sequence (DNA): TGTGCCAGCAGTGACGGATTTGGAGCCCGCGAGCAGTACTTC. It codes for CASSDGFGAREQYF.